These 29 T cell receptor beta chains originate from one sample sequenced in a study of cytotoxic CD8 clonotypes in ibrutinib-treated CLL. TCRdb keeps only in-frame clones here, not all; method: immunoSEQ multiplex PCR. In the table there are about 140,000 clones, more than 70% of which are singletons. The starting material was PBMCs, obtained after 36 months of ibrutinib treatment. The receptors were sampled from a human donor with chronic lymphocytic leukemia.

A single count supports this clone. V gene TRBV4-2 combines with J gene TRBJ1-1; TRBD1 is a possible D gene (6 bases). V lost 0 bases to trimming and J lost 2 bases, with 13 bases between them. The CDR3 is 16 amino acids. CDR1 is LGHNA and CDR2 is YNFKEQ in the germline V gene. The CDR3 nucleotides read TGTGCCAGCAGCCAAGAAGGGACAACGGGAAACACTGAAGCTTTCTTT. Protein sequence: CASSQEGTTGNTEAFF.

V and J are TRBV29-1 and TRBJ1-1; D may be TRBD1 (6 bases). CDR1 and CDR2 (germline): SQVTM, ANQGSEA. CDR3 length equals 13 residues. V dropped 5 bases and J dropped 1 base, with 11 bases sitting between them. CDR3 bases: TGCAGCGTTAAGGGACACTCGAACACTGAAGCTTTCTTT. Encoded protein: CSVKGHSNTEAFF. The variable domain in full, completed from reference TRBV29-1 and TRBJ1-1, reads SAVISQKPSRDICQRGTSLTIQCQVDSQVTMMFWYRQQPGQSLTLIATANQGSEATYESGFVIDKFPISRPNLTFSTLTVSNMSPEDSSIYLCSVKGHSNTEAFFGQGTRLTVV.

The rearrangement links TRBV5-1 to TRBJ2-3; D uncertain. Germline CDR1 and CDR2: SGHRS and YFSETQ. The CDR3 has 13 residues. Trimming pared 2 bases from V and 5 bases from J, leaving 9 bases between. CDR3 protein: CASSFKGGDTQYF. DNA for the CDR3: TGCGCCAGCAGCTTTAAAGGCGGAGATACGCAGTATTTT.

The table lists this clone with a few counts. V gene TRBV5-1 combines with J gene TRBJ1-6, with unresolved D. The V end lost 5 bases, the J end lost 10 bases, and 13 bases lay between the germline ends. This CDR3 has 13 amino acids. Per germline, CDR1 SGHRS and CDR2 YFSETQ. CDR3 sequence (DNA): TGCGCCAGCAGGGCAGATGTAGCGTCACCCCTCCACTTT. Translating it yields CASRADVASPLHF.

This clone was counted between two and nine times. V is TRBV10-1 and J is TRBJ2-1; tentative D call: TRBD2 (5 bases). From germline, CDR1 is WNHNN and CDR2 SYGVQD (reference sequence). The CDR3 sequence is 15 residues long. Trimming took 6 bases from V and 0 from J, leaving 12 bases between them. CDR3 bases: TGCGCCAGCAGCCGGGGTATTAGCTCCTACAATGAGCAGTTCTTC. The encoded protein is CASSRGISSYNEQFF.

This clone was seen just once. The chain carries TRBV7-9 and TRBJ2-7; D not certain. The length of the CDR3 is 15 residues. V lost 2 bases to trimming and J lost 2 bases, with 13 bases between them. Germline-derived CDR1 and CDR2 are SEHNR and FQNEAQ (reference sequence). The CDR3 DNA reads TGTGCCAGCAGCTTATTATTAAGTGGGGCCTACGAGCAGTACTTC. Amino acids: CASSLLLSGAYEQYF.

This clone was recorded only once. This chain uses TRBV5-1 with TRBJ2-3, with TRBD1 matching 9 bases. The CDR3 consists of 17 residues. V lost 0 bases to trimming and J lost 3 bases; unmatched junction nucleotides: 8. CDR1 is SGHRS, CDR2 YFSETQ, per germline. The CDR3 sequence is CASSLGQGVFSTDTQYF. In nucleotides, the CDR3 is TGCGCCAGCAGCTTGGGACAGGGGGTTTTTAGTACAGATACGCAGTATTTT.

The CDR3 region is CASSVGLVNTGELFF. The CDR3 DNA reads TGTGCCAGCAGCGTGGGACTAGTTAACACCGGGGAGCTGTTTTTT. This chain connects TRBV7-9 to TRBJ2-2, with 8 bases aligning to TRBD2. Losses at the gene ends were 5 bases for V and 2 bases for J; bases not matched to a gene: 4. Germline loops: CDR1 SEHNR, CDR2 FQNEAQ (reference sequence). The CDR3 spans 15 residues. Looking up the rest from reference TRBV7-9 and TRBJ2-2 gives the full variable domain: DTGVSQNPRHKITKRGQNVTFRCDPISEHNRLYWYRQTLGQGPEFLTYFQNEAQLEKSRLLSDRFSAERPKGSFSTLEIQRTEQGDSAMYLCASSVGLVNTGELFFGEGSRLTVL.

This clone is deemed medium-sized. The V gene is TRBV11-2, the J gene TRBJ2-6; D gene uncertain. Germline V lookup: CDR1 SGHAT, CDR2 FQNNGV. This CDR3 is 17 amino acids long. The V gene lost 4 bases and the J gene lost 2 bases, with 15 bases spanning the gap. The CDR3 sequence: CASSSPPWRAGANVLTF. As DNA, the CDR3 is TGTGCCAGCAGCTCCCCCCCCTGGCGCGCTGGGGCCAACGTCCTGACTTTC. Full variable domain (remainder filled in from reference TRBV11-2 and TRBJ2-6): EAGVAQSPRYKIIEKRQSVAFWCNPISGHATLYWYQQILGQGPKLLIQFQNNGVVDDSQLPKDRFSAERLKGVDSTLKIQPAKLEDSAVYLCASSSPPWRAGANVLTFGAGSRLTVL.

The chain combines TRBV18 with TRBJ2-3; D is uncertain. Germline V gene lookup returns CDR1 KGHSH and CDR2 LQKENI. The CDR3 totals 14 residues. V was cut by 1 base and J by 1 base, with 6 bases left in between. CDR3 amino acids: CASSPQVRTDTQYF. The CDR3 DNA is TGTGCCAGCTCACCACAGGTCCGCACAGATACGCAGTATTTT.

The rearrangement joins TRBV7-6 to TRBJ1-1; tentative D call: TRBD1 (5 bases). The V end was cut by 10 bases, the J end by 4 bases, with 13 bases between. CDR1 SGHVS and CDR2 FNYEAQ come from the germline V gene. The CDR3 has 12 amino acids. The CDR3 is CATSGVVTEAFF. The CDR3 bases are TGTGCCACTTCGGGGGTCGTCACTGAAGCTTTCTTT.

This clone occurred once. The chain couples TRBV5-1 to TRBJ2-1; the D gene is possibly TRBD2 (6 bases). Trimming cost V 4 bases and J 4 bases, with 9 bases left between them. CDR1 SGHRS and CDR2 YFSETQ come from the germline V gene. This CDR3 contains 13 residues. The CDR3 sequence: CASSGEAYNEQFF. CDR3 sequence (DNA): TGCGCCAGCAGCGGGGAGGCTTACAATGAGCAGTTCTTC.

The chain employs TRBV7-9 and TRBJ2-5; 8 positions match TRBD2. The CDR3 contains 16 residues. The germline gives CDR1 SEHNR, CDR2 FQNEAQ (reference sequence). With V trimmed by 0 bases and J by 3 bases, 6 bases remained unmatched. The CDR3 DNA sequence: TGTGCCAGCAGCTTAGCGGTTGTACTAGCGGAAGAGACCCAGTACTTC. It codes for CASSLAVVLAEETQYF.

This clone is a singleton in its sample. This chain uses TRBV28 with TRBJ1-4, with D possibly being TRBD1 (6 bases). Looked up from germline, CDR1 is MDHEN and CDR2 is SYDVKM. The CDR3 is 17 amino acids. Trimming pared 7 bases from V and 0 bases from J, leaving 18 bases between. The CDR3 is CASIMGGGLTTNEKLFF. The DNA for the CDR3 is TGTGCCAGCATCATGGGTGGGGGGCTGACAACTAATGAAAAACTGTTTTTT.

This clone was detected only once. CDR3: CASSEGTTEAFF. In nucleotides, the CDR3 is TGTGCCAGCAGTGAAGGGACAACTGAAGCTTTCTTT. This sequence joins TRBV2 and TRBJ1-1; D perhaps matches TRBD1 (5 bases). This CDR3 is built from 12 residues. V was trimmed by 1 base and J by 5 bases, leaving 5 bases between them. Germline lookup yields CDR1 SNHLY and CDR2 FYNNEI.

The rearrangement joins TRBV5-5 to TRBJ1-6; tentatively, D is TRBD1 (6 bases). Trimming removed 0 bases from V and 5 bases from J, with 12 bases in between. This CDR3 region has 16 residues. CDR1 SGHKS and CDR2 YYEKEE come from the germline V gene (reference sequence). The CDR3, as DNA: TGTGCCAGCAGCTTGGTGGGGGGCTGGAATAATTCACCCCTCCACTTT. It encodes CASSLVGGWNNSPLHF.

This chain joins TRBV30 and TRBJ2-3; tentatively, D is TRBD1 (6 bases). V was clipped by 3 bases and J by 2 bases, with 15 bases between them. Germline CDR1 and CDR2: GTSNPN and SVGIG (reference sequence). CDR3 length: 15 amino acids. This CDR3 reads CAWRPGQRITDTQYF. As DNA, the CDR3 is TGTGCCTGGAGGCCTGGACAGCGAATCACAGATACGCAGTATTTT.

This chain joins TRBV20-1 and TRBJ1-1; D perhaps matches TRBD1 (6 bases). Trimming cost V 0 bases and J 10 bases, with 9 bases left between them. Germline CDR1 is DFQATT and CDR2 is SNEGSKA (reference sequence). The CDR3 extends over 11 amino acids. CDR3 in DNA: TGCAGTGCTAGAGATCAGGGGCGAGCTTTCTTT. It codes for CSARDQGRAFF.

The V gene is TRBV28, the J gene TRBJ2-7; D unclear. V dropped 2 bases and J dropped 2 bases, with 13 bases sitting between them. This CDR3 has 15 amino acids. CDR1 is MDHEN, CDR2 SYDVKM, per germline. This chain's CDR3 is CASSLGVPLTYEQYF. As DNA, the CDR3 is TGTGCCAGCAGTTTAGGGGTACCCCTTACCTACGAGCAGTACTTC.

This chain's CDR3 is CASDNPGVVTDSPLHF. CDR3 DNA sequence: TGCGCCAGTGACAATCCAGGGGTCGTAACTGATTCACCCCTCCACTTT. The chain uses TRBV4-1 and TRBJ1-6, with D possibly TRBD1 on 6 matching bases. Germline V gives CDR1 MGHRA, CDR2 YSYEKL. Trimming stripped 9 bases from V and 8 bases from J, with 23 bases between. The CDR3 contains 16 residues.

J is TRBJ1-2 and V is TRBV6-5; 8 bases line up with TRBD1. The CDR3 loop spans 15 amino acids. J gave up 11 bases and V 6 bases, and 17 bases lay outside the gene matches. In germline, CDR1 is MNHEY, CDR2 SVGAGI. CDR3 in DNA: TGTGCCAGCAGCAGTAAGACAGGGGACATGGGCGGTTACACCTTC. Amino acids: CASSSKTGDMGGYTF.

This clone was counted once. This chain's CDR3 is CASSKKPLATENEQYF. The CDR3 region has the DNA TGTGCCAGCAGCAAAAAACCCCTCGCGACGGAGAACGAGCAGTACTTC. This chain connects TRBV21-1 to TRBJ2-7; the table's D call, TRBD2, was not checked against the DNA. TRBV21-1 is deemed a pseudogene. The CDR3 has 16 amino acids.

J is TRBJ2-7 and V is TRBV5-1; D is possibly TRBD1 (5 bases). From germline, CDR1 is SGHRS and CDR2 YFSETQ. This CDR3 region has 13 residues. Trimming shortened V by 4 bases and J by 3 bases, and 11 bases separated the two germline ends. CDR3: CASSHATVYEQYF. The DNA for the CDR3 is TGCGCCAGCAGCCACGCGACAGTCTACGAGCAGTACTTC.

The CDR3 DNA sequence: TGTGCCTGGAGTGTACTTGCTTTTACTAATACGCAGTATTTT. Translated, it gives CAWSVLAFTNTQYF. The chain carries TRBV30 and TRBJ2-3; D ambiguous. This CDR3 region has 14 residues. Germline loops: CDR1 GTSNPN, CDR2 SVGIG (reference sequence). Trimming took off 0 bases at V and 7 bases at J, with 14 bases between the two ends.

The chain joins TRBV10-3 to TRBJ1-2; D perhaps matches TRBD1 (6 bases). Germline values: CDR1 ENHRY, CDR2 SYGVKD. This CDR3 is built from 14 residues. Trimming pared 3 bases from V and 0 bases from J, leaving 8 bases between. The CDR3, as DNA: TGTGCCATCAGTGAAAGGACAGCTAACTATGGCTACACCTTC. Its protein product is CAISERTANYGYTF.

This clone has only one observation. The chain has TRBV5-1 and TRBJ2-1; a weak D match, TRBD2 (6 bases). In germline, CDR1 is SGHRS, CDR2 YFSETQ. V was cut by 0 bases and J by 9 bases, with 10 bases left in between. The CDR3 length is 13 residues. In DNA, the CDR3 is TGCGCCAGCAGCTTGGGGGAGGCGGTTGAGCAGTTCTTC. Translating it yields CASSLGEAVEQFF. The full variable domain, its missing parts supplied by reference TRBV5-1 and TRBJ2-1, is KAGVTQTPRYLIKTRGQQVTLSCSPISGHRSVSWYQQTPGQGLQFLFEYFSETQRNKGNFPGRFSGRQFSNSRSEMNVSTLELGDSALYLCASSLGEAVEQFFGPGTRLTVL.

The genes are TRBV2 and TRBJ1-2; tentatively, D is TRBD1 (6 bases). This CDR3 has 15 amino acids. V was cut by 6 bases and J by 8 bases, with 22 bases left in between. The germline gives CDR1 SNHLY, CDR2 FYNNEI. The CDR3 DNA reads as TGTGCCAGCAGGGGACCGTCAAACCGGGACATAGGCTACACCTTC. It translates to CASRGPSNRDIGYTF.

This sequence joins TRBV30 and TRBJ1-6; D remains ambiguous. CDR3 length: 13 residues. Trimming left V 7 bases short and J 10 bases short, with 17 bases between. Germline V gene lookup returns CDR1 GTSNPN and CDR2 SVGIG (reference sequence). This chain's CDR3 is CAFKMEIGSPLHF. The CDR3 DNA reads as TGTGCCTTCAAAATGGAAATCGGGTCACCCCTCCACTTT.

CDR3 in DNA: TGTGCCAGCAGCTACGAAAAAAACATTCAGTACTTC. Residues: CASSYEKNIQYF. The V call is TRBV5-6, the J call TRBJ2-4; D unclear. Trimming shortened V by 3 bases and J by 4 bases, and 5 bases separated the two germline ends. Looked up from germline, CDR1 is SGHDT and CDR2 is YYEEEE. This CDR3 has 12 residues.